This entry is about one T cell receptor (beta chain). This specimen belongs to a study of cytomegalovirus exposure and HLA in healthy donors. V gave up 3 bases and J gave up 1 base, with 13 bases separating them. The length of the CDR3 is 14 residues. In germline, CDR1 is SQVTM, CDR2 ANQGSEA. PCR employed 60 Vbeta and 13 Jbeta primers. Clones were sequenced by immunoSEQ multiplex PCR, and TCRdb holds only the in-frame ones, with some missing. The sample gives more than 110,000 clones, 75% of which show up once; approximately 6.8% is in the top ten. This TCR came from a young man in good health and CMV-seronegative. V gene TRBV29-1 combines with J gene TRBJ2-7, with a possible D match to TRBD2 (5 bases). Sequencing was performed on PBMCs. CDR3 sequence (DNA): TGCAGCGTTGATGAGGGAAGAGGATCCTACGAGCAGTACTTC. It yields the protein CSVDEGRGSYEQYF.